The 10 T cell receptor beta chains in this list originate from one sample, sequenced in a study of T cell responses to AZD1222 COVID-19 vaccine (dated by TCRdb to about 2021). Sample time point, as interpreted from the label and publication: baseline before first vaccination. The library was generated by the immunoSEQ multiplex PCR assay. TCRdb's version of the immuneACCESS table is confined to in-frame rearrangements and falls short of the full clone set. An unresolved V gene accounts for under half of the shortfall where checked; the remainder is of unknown origin. This sample lists about 120,000 clones; around 90% were detected once. The ten most abundant clones make up 8.4% of the sample. Sequences were derived from peripheral blood, sampled on day 0 of AZD1222 vaccination. The receptors stem from an adult in good health.

There are a few counts of this clone. V is TRBV29-1 and J is TRBJ1-5; 8 nucleotides match TRBD1. This CDR3 has 13 residues. V gave up 6 bases and J gave up 4 bases; unmatched junction bases: 5. Germline V gene sequence: CDR1 SQVTM, CDR2 ANQGSEA. CDR3 sequence reads: CSVRQGRNQPQHF. CDR3 sequence (DNA): TGCAGCGTAAGACAGGGGAGGAATCAGCCCCAGCATTTT.

The genes are TRBV5-6 and TRBJ1-4, with 8 bases that match TRBD1. The trim removed 6 bases at V and 3 bases at J, leaving 7 bases unmatched. There are 15 residues in the CDR3. Germline CDR1 reads SGHDT; CDR2 reads YYEEEE. The DNA of the CDR3 is TGTGCCAGCACCCTGCAGGGGGCAGCTAATGAAAAACTGTTTTTT. It is translated as CASTLQGAANEKLFF.

V is TRBV4-2 and J is TRBJ2-1, with 10 nucleotides matching TRBD2. The CDR3 contains 15 residues. Trimming removed 2 bases from V and 8 bases from J; junction bases left unmatched: 6. Germline V gene lookup returns CDR1 LGHNA and CDR2 YNFKEQ. The DNA for the CDR3 is TGTGCCAGCAGCCAATCTCCTAGCGGGGGCTATGAGCAGTTCTTC. Translation: CASSQSPSGGYEQFF.

The chain uses TRBV7-6 and TRBJ2-2; TRBD1 or TRBD2 may be the D gene (5 bases each). There are 15 residues in the CDR3. V lost 1 base to trimming and J lost 6 bases, with 12 bases between them. Germline-derived CDR1 and CDR2 are SGHVS and FNYEAQ. For the CDR3, the DNA is TGTGCCAGCAGCTTAGTTACAGGCGGGTCCGGGGAGCTGTTTTTT. Translation: CASSLVTGGSGELFF.

This rearrangement joins TRBV4-1 to TRBJ1-1; D uncertain. CDR1 and CDR2 from the germline V gene are MGHRA and YSYEKL. The CDR3 runs 14 residues. Trimming took 1 base from V and 7 from J, leaving 13 bases between them. The CDR3, as DNA: TGCGCCAGCAGCCAAGTCGGTTCGGTTTATGAAGCTTTCTTT. Residues: CASSQVGSVYEAFF.

The chain uses TRBV18 and TRBJ1-3; D ambiguous. The CDR3 totals 15 residues. V shed 3 bases and J shed 0 bases, with 9 bases lying between them. CDR1 KGHSH and CDR2 LQKENI come from the germline V gene. CDR3 nucleotide sequence: TGTGCCAGCTCACCCGGGTTCCACTCTGGAAACACCATATATTTT. Its protein is CASSPGFHSGNTIYF. The whole variable domain, remainder taken from reference TRBV18 and TRBJ1-3, is NAGVMQNPRHLVRRRGQEARLRCSPMKGHSHVYWYRQLPEEGLKFMVYLQKENIIDESGMPKERFSAEFPKEGPSILRIQQVVRGDSAAYFCASSPGFHSGNTIYFGEGSWLTVV.

This clone was seen many times. This rearrangement joins TRBV7-9 to TRBJ1-3; D uncertain. The ends were cut back, 3 bases at V and 1 base at J, with 10 bases in the middle. The CDR3 length is 15 residues. Germline V gene lookup returns CDR1 SEHNR and CDR2 FQNEAQ (reference sequence). CDR3 sequence: CASSFGEISGNTIYF. Here the CDR3 DNA reads TGTGCCAGCAGCTTCGGGGAAATATCTGGAAACACCATATATTTT.

The sample holds one count of this clone. The V and J genes are TRBV29-1 and TRBJ1-1; TRBD1 agrees at 7 bases. Germline CDR1 and CDR2: SQVTM and ANQGSEA. Germline trimming cut 0 bases from V and 3 bases from J; bases unmatched to any gene: 4. The CDR3 spans 14 residues. The CDR3 coding sequence is TGCAGCGTTGAAGATCAGGGGGGCTACACTGAAGCTTTCTTT. Translated, it gives CSVEDQGGYTEAFF.

The chain couples TRBV5-1 to TRBJ1-1; TRBD1 matches at 7 bases. V lost 4 bases to trimming and J lost 11 bases; unmatched junction nucleotides: 14. CDR1 SGHRS and CDR2 YFSETQ come from the germline V gene. This CDR3 is built from 14 residues. The CDR3: CASSPQGGDGGAFF. In DNA form, the CDR3 reads TGCGCCAGCAGCCCCCAGGGGGGCGATGGCGGTGCTTTCTTT.

The chain carries TRBV18 and TRBJ1-2, with no clear D. The V gene lost 3 bases and the J gene lost 3 bases, with 11 bases spanning the gap. CDR3 length: 14 residues. Germline CDR1 and CDR2: KGHSH and LQKENI. CDR3 DNA: TGTGCCAGCTCACCGTTCGGATTGGACTATGGCTACACCTTC. Translating gives CASSPFGLDYGYTF.